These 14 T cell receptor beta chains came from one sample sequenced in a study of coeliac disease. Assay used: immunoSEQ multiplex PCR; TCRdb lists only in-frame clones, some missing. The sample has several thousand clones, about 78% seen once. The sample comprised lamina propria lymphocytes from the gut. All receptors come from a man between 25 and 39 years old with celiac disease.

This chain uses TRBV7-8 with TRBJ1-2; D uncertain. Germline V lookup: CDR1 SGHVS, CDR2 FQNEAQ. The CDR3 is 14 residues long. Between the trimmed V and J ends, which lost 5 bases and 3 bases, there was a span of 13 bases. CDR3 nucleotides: TGTGCCAGCAGCCCGCGCACAGAGTACTATGGCTACACCTTC. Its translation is CASSPRTEYYGYTF. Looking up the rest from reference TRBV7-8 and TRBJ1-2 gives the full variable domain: GAGVSQSPRYKVAKRGQDVALRCDPISGHVSLFWYQQALGQGPEFLTYFQNEAQLDKSGLPSDRFFAERPEGSVSTLKIQRTQQEDSAVYLCASSPRTEYYGYTFGSGTRLTVV.

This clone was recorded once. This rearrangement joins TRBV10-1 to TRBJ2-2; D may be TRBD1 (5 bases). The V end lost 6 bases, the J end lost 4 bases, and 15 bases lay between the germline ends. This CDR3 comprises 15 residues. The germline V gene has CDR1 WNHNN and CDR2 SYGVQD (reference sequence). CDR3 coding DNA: TGCGCCAGCAGCGCCATTCAGCAGGGCACCGGGGAGCTGTTTTTT. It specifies CASSAIQQGTGELFF.

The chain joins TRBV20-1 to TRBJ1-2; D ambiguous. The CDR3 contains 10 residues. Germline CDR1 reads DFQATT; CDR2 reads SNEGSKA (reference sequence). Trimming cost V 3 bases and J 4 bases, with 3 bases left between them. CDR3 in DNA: TGCAGTGCTAGCCTCTATGGCTACACCTTC. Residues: CSASLYGYTF.

The CDR3 coding sequence is TGTGCCAGCAGCTTGGGTGATTCTCGGGTTCGCGAGCAGTACTTC. As protein: CASSLGDSRVREQYF. V usage is TRBV5-4 and J usage is TRBJ2-7; D ambiguous. Germline lookup yields CDR1 SGHNT and CDR2 YYREEE (reference sequence). The V and J ends lost 0 bases and 6 bases respectively, with 16 bases between them. The CDR3 is 15 residues long.

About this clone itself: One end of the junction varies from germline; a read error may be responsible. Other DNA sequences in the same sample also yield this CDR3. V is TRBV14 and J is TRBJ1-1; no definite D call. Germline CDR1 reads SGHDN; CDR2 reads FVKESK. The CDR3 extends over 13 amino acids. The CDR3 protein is CASSQDQNTKAFF. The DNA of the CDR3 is TGTGCCAGCAGCCAAGACCAGAACACTAAAGCTTTCTTT.

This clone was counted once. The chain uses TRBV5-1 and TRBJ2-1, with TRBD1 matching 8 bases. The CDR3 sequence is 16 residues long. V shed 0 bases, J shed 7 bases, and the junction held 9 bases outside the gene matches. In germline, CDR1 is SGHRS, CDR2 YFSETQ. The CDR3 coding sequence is TGCGCCAGCAGCTTGGGGGGACAGGAGGGGCGAAATGAGCAGTTCTTC. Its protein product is CASSLGGQEGRNEQFF.

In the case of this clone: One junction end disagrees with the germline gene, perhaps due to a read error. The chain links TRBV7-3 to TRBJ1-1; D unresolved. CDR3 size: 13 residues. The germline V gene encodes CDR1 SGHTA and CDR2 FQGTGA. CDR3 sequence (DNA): TGTGCCAGCAGTGAGGTCGCGAACACTAAAGCTTTCTTT. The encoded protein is CASSEVANTKAFF. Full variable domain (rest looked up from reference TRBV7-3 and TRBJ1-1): GAGVSQTPSNKVTEKGKYVELRCDPISGHTALYWYRQSLGQGPEFLIYFQGTGAADDSGLPNDRFFAVRPEGSVSTLKIQRTERGDSAVYLCASSEVANTKAFFGQGTRLTVV.

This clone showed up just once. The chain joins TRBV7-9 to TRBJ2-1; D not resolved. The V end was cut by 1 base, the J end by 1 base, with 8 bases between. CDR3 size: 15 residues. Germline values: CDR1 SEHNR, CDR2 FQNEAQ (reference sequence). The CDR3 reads CASSLGPGSYNEQFF. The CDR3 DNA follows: TGTGCCAGCAGCTTAGGGCCAGGTTCCTACAATGAGCAGTTCTTC.

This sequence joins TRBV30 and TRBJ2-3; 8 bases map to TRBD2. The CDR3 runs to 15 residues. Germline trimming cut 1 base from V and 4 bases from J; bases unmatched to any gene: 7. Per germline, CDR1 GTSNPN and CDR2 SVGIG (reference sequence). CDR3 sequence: CAWSGGSGNADTQYF. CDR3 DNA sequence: TGTGCCTGGAGTGGAGGTAGCGGGAACGCAGATACGCAGTATTTT.

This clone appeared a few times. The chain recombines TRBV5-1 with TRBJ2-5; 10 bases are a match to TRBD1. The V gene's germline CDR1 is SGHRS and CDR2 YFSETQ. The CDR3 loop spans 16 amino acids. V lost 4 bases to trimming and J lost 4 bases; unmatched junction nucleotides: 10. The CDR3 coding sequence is TGCGCCAGCAGCCGGACGGGACAGGGGATCGGAGAGACCCAGTACTTC. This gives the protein CASSRTGQGIGETQYF.

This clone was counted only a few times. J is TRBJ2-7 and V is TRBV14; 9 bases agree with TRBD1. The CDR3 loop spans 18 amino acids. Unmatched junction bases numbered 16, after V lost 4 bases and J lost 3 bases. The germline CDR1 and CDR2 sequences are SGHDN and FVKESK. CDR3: CASSPYIRDRVKVYEQYF. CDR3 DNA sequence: TGTGCCAGCAGCCCCTACATCCGGGACAGGGTGAAGGTCTACGAGCAGTACTTC.

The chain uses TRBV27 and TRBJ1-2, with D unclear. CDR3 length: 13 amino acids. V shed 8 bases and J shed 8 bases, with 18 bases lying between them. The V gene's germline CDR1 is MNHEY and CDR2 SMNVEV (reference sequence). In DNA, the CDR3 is TGTGCCAGCGCGAAGGGAGGGCTGCGCGGCTACACCTTC. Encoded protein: CASAKGGLRGYTF.

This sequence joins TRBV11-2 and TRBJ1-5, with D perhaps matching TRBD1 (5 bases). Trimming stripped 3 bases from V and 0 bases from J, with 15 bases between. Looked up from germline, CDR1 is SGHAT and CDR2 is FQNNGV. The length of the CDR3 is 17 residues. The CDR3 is CASSLGRGTISNQPQHF. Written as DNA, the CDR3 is TGTGCCAGCAGCTTGGGGAGGGGTACTATTAGCAATCAGCCCCAGCATTTT. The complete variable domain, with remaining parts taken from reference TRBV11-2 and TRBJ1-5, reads EAGVAQSPRYKIIEKRQSVAFWCNPISGHATLYWYQQILGQGPKLLIQFQNNGVVDDSQLPKDRFSAERLKGVDSTLKIQPAKLEDSAVYLCASSLGRGTISNQPQHFGDGTRLSIL.

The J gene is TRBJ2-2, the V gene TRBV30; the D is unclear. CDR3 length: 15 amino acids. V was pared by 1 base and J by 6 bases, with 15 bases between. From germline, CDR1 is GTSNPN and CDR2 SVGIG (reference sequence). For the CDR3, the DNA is TGTGCCTGGAGTGACCTTCCTAGGCTCCCCGGGGAGCTGTTTTTT. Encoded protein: CAWSDLPRLPGELFF.